Given below is one TCR beta chain in context. RNA in amounts of about 0.5 to 1 ug was reverse transcribed with random hexamers. From the immunoSEQ multiplex PCR reads, TCRdb called clonotypes with MiXCR, one entry per CDR3 protein. The sample includes some 200,000 distinct CDR3 sequences, 95% of them seen just once. The germline CDR1 and CDR2 sequences are MNHEY and SMNVEV (reference sequence). This CDR3 spans 13 amino acids. V was pared by 6 bases and J by 5 bases, with 13 bases between. The sample is drawn from a study of CD8 T cells in Susac syndrome. Study context: At blood draw, Susac syndrome patients were therapy-naive, on corticosteroids, or on intravenous immunoglobulin alone.

This TCR was recovered from a human donor with Susac syndrome. This chain links TRBV27 with TRBJ1-1, with D uncertain. The sample was CD8+ T cells from PBMCs. Here the CDR3 DNA reads TGTGCCAGCAGCCCCGGCCATGGAACTGAAGCTTTCTTT. This translates into CASSPGHGTEAFF.